The 8 T cell receptor beta chains below all came from one sample that was sequenced in a study of CD8+ T cells in alopecia areata. The treatment denotes: oral pan-JAK inhibitor, 5-10 mg twice daily. After isolation, RNA underwent reverse transcription to generate cDNA as the sequencing template. Sequenced by immunoSEQ multiplex PCR; TCRdb stores in-frame clones only, minus some. The profile shows roughly 200,000 clones, about three fifths of them singletons. Sequenced material: CD4+ T cells sorted from blood, taken at week 4, from a patient treated with tofacitinib. The receptor set was obtained from a human donor with alopecia areata.

V usage is TRBV5-4 and J usage is TRBJ2-2; no definite D call. From germline, CDR1 is SGHNT and CDR2 YYREEE (reference sequence). The CDR3 sequence is 14 residues long. V lost 0 bases to trimming and J lost 0 bases, with 3 bases between them. The CDR3 reads CASSLDPNTGELFF. The CDR3 region has the DNA TGTGCCAGCAGCTTGGACCCGAACACCGGGGAGCTGTTTTTT.

CDR3 loop: CASSLRQSGSPLHF. The CDR3 DNA reads TGTGCCAGCAGCTTACGGCAGAGCGGTTCACCCCTCCACTTT. The chain links TRBV7-3 to TRBJ1-6; D ambiguous. This CDR3 comprises 14 residues. CDR1 and CDR2 (germline): SGHTA, FQGTGA. V dropped 2 bases and J dropped 9 bases, with 11 bases sitting between them. The complete variable domain, with remaining parts taken from reference TRBV7-3 and TRBJ1-6, reads GAGVSQTPSNKVTEKGKYVELRCDPISGHTALYWYRQSLGQGPEFLIYFQGTGAADDSGLPNDRFFAVRPEGSVSTLKIQRTERGDSAVYLCASSLRQSGSPLHFGNGTRLTVT.

As to this clone: Distinct nucleotide sequences in the sample also encode this CDR3. The chain has TRBV7-2 and TRBJ2-7; tentatively, D is TRBD1 or TRBD2 (5 bases each). V lost 7 bases, J lost 2 bases, and 12 bases lay in between. The germline CDR1 and CDR2 sequences are SGHTA and FQGNSA. The CDR3 covers 13 residues. CDR3 nucleotide sequence: TGTGCCAGCACACCGGGGCCGACCTACGAGCAGTACTTC. This sequence encodes CASTPGPTYEQYF.

As regards this clone: Other DNA sequences in the same sample also yield this CDR3. The V gene is TRBV30, the J gene TRBJ2-5; no reliable D call. Trimming stripped 0 bases from V and 0 bases from J, with 5 bases between. The CDR3 loop spans 13 amino acids. The germline V gene encodes CDR1 GTSNPN and CDR2 SVGIG (reference sequence). The CDR3 DNA is TGTGCCTGGAGTGTCCAGTACCAAGAGACCCAGTACTTC. Translating it yields CAWSVQYQETQYF.

V usage is TRBV5-1 and J usage is TRBJ2-5, with D uncertain. This CDR3 is 14 amino acids long. Trimming removed 4 bases at V and 5 bases at J, with 15 bases between. Germline V gene data show CDR1 as SGHRS and CDR2 as YFSETQ. The CDR3 spells CASSPQTNGETQYF. CDR3 nucleotide sequence: TGCGCCAGCAGCCCACAGACGAATGGGGAGACCCAGTACTTC. The variable domain in full, completed from reference TRBV5-1 and TRBJ2-5, reads KAGVTQTPRYLIKTRGQQVTLSCSPISGHRSVSWYQQTPGQGLQFLFEYFSETQRNKGNFPGRFSGRQFSNSRSEMNVSTLELGDSALYLCASSPQTNGETQYFGPGTRLLVL.

The table lists this clone with a few counts. J is TRBJ1-1 and V is TRBV5-4; 10 bases map to TRBD1. The CDR3 is 15 residues long. CDR1 and CDR2 from the germline V gene are SGHNT and YYREEE (reference sequence). The ends lost 4 bases at V and 5 bases at J; junction bases unmatched: 8. For the CDR3, the DNA is TGTGCCAGCAGCCCCCCGACAGGGGGCTTTACTGAAGCTTTCTTT. As protein: CASSPPTGGFTEAFF.

The chain carries TRBV28 and TRBJ2-1, with 8 nucleotides matching TRBD1. The ends lost 1 base at V and 16 bases at J; junction bases unmatched: 3. From germline, CDR1 is MDHEN and CDR2 SYDVKM. This CDR3 comprises 11 residues. CDR3 bases: TGTGCCAGCAGTTTATCAGGGGGCGTCTTCTTC. This codes for CASSLSGGVFF.

The table lists this clone with a few counts. This chain connects TRBV25-1 to TRBJ1-2; no firm D call. The germline gives CDR1 MGHDK, CDR2 SYGVNS. V was cut by 4 bases and J by 2 bases, with 5 bases left in between. The CDR3 consists of 12 residues. CDR3 protein: CASSGRNYGYTF. CDR3 bases: TGTGCCAGCAGTGGAAGGAACTATGGCTACACCTTC.